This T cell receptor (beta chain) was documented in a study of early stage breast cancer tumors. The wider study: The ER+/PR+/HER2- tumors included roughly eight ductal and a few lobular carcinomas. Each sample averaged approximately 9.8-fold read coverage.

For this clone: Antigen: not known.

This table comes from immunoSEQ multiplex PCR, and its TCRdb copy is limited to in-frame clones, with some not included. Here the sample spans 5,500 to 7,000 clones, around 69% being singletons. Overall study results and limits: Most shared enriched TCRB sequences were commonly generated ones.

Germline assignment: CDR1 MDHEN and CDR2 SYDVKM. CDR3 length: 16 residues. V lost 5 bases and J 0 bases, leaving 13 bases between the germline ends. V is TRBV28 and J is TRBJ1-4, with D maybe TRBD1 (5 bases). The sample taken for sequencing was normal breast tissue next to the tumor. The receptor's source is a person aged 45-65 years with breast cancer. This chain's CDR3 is CASSMAGGATNEKLFF. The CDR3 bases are TGTGCCAGCAGTATGGCGGGAGGGGCAACTAATGAAAAACTGTTTTTT.